These 8 T cell receptor beta chains were sequenced from one sample in a study of radiotherapy plus CTLA-4 blockade in lung cancer (dated 2018 in TCRdb). Libraries came from the immunoSEQ multiplex PCR assay. Here the immuneACCESS table is served through TCRdb, limited to in-frame sequences with V and J called. Missing clones are a known gap in these copies; in checked studies unresolved V genes cover under half, and the rest lacks a known reason. A total of roughly 68,000 clones appear in this sample, roughly 80% of them only once. The biggest ten clones account for around 7% of the sample. The sample here was peripheral blood, taken from a patient treated with radiotherapy plus ipilimumab. The receptors originated from a human donor with non-small cell lung cancer who had a complete response to radiotherapy plus ipilimumab.

The V and J genes are TRBV7-9 and TRBJ2-1; the match to TRBD2 covers 8 bases. This CDR3 spans 17 amino acids. Trimming cost V 4 bases and J 0 bases; bases outside gene matches: 8. Germline V gene lookup returns CDR1 SEHNR and CDR2 FQNEAQ (reference sequence). The CDR3 reads CASSSREGSSSYNEQFF. The DNA for the CDR3 is TGTGCCAGCAGCTCTCGGGAGGGCTCAAGCTCCTACAATGAGCAGTTCTTC.

V usage is TRBV11-3 and J usage is TRBJ2-1, with 7 bases lining up with TRBD1. The CDR3 totals 15 residues. The germline gives CDR1 SGHNT, CDR2 YENEEA. The V gene end was trimmed by 6 bases and the J gene end by 2 bases; junction bases not matched to a gene: 7. This chain's CDR3 is CASSNRQGPYNEQFF. CDR3 DNA sequence: TGTGCCAGCAGTAACCGACAGGGCCCCTACAATGAGCAGTTCTTC.

The chain is built from TRBV5-1 and TRBJ2-3; 7 bases agree with TRBD1. Germline assignment: CDR1 SGHRS and CDR2 YFSETQ. The CDR3 contains 16 residues. With 4 bases clipped from V and 2 bases from J, the junction kept 10 bases outside the gene matches. CDR3 sequence reads: CASSPDRVGVTDTQYF. The DNA of the CDR3 is TGCGCCAGCAGCCCTGACAGGGTTGGGGTCACAGATACGCAGTATTTT.

The table lists this clone with a few counts. V usage is TRBV7-2 and J usage is TRBJ2-5; maybe TRBD2 (5 bases). CDR1 SGHTA and CDR2 FQGNSA come from the germline V gene. CDR3 length: 13 residues. V lost 2 bases and J lost 3, with 7 bases in between. The CDR3 coding sequence is TGTGCCAGCAGCTTATTCGGGGAAGAGACCCAGTACTTC. Translating it yields CASSLFGEETQYF.

The V call is TRBV19, the J call TRBJ1-6, with TRBD1 identical over 10 bases. CDR1 and CDR2 (germline): LNHDA, SQIVND (reference sequence). Trimming cost V 5 bases and J 6 bases; bases outside gene matches: 4. The CDR3 spans 15 residues. In nucleotides, the CDR3 is TGTGCCAGTAGTGTCGACAGGGGGCTTAATTCACCCCTCCACTTT. Translated, it gives CASSVDRGLNSPLHF.

The gene calls are TRBV6-6 and TRBJ1-1, with 8 bases identical to TRBD1. J was trimmed by 1 base and V by 7 bases; bases with no gene match: 8. Germline loops: CDR1 MNHNY, CDR2 SVGAGI (reference sequence). This CDR3 has 15 amino acids. CDR3 nucleotides: TGTGCCAGCACCGCTCGGACAGGGACGAACACTGAAGCTTTCTTT. Its protein is CASTARTGTNTEAFF.

The CDR3 spells CASSASDPNTGELFF. CDR3 DNA: TGCGCCAGCAGCGCTTCCGATCCGAACACCGGGGAGCTGTTTTTT. This rearrangement joins TRBV5-1 to TRBJ2-2, with D uncertain. The germline V gene has CDR1 SGHRS and CDR2 YFSETQ. Trimming pared 4 bases from V and 0 bases from J, leaving 10 bases between. The CDR3 has 15 amino acids.

V usage is TRBV19 and J usage is TRBJ2-5; D perhaps matches TRBD2 (6 bases). Deletions cut 10 bases from V and 10 bases from J, with 16 bases between. The CDR3 totals 11 residues. CDR1 is LNHDA, CDR2 SQIVND, per germline (reference sequence). The CDR3 DNA follows: TGTGCCACCGAGGAGGGGTCGGTCCAGTACTTC. Translation gives CATEEGSVQYF.